These T cell receptor beta chains were read from a single sample in a study of PD-1 blockade in classical Hodgkin lymphoma. Sequencing was performed with immunoSEQ multiplex PCR; in TCRdb, only in-frame clones are kept and a portion is missing. This table has 21,000 or so clones, roughly 70% appearing once. Source: peripheral blood mononuclear cells (PBMCs), taken at baseline. The source is a human donor with classical Hodgkin lymphoma. CDR3s include the opening cysteine and the closing phenylalanine or tryptophan. The order of the fields is CDR3 DNA, CDR3 protein, V gene, D gene, J gene, clone size. D genes are given only for firm matches. Size tells how often a clone was seen (once, few, many) or the class of an expanded clone, and some rows leave it out.

CDR3nt: TGCGCCAGCAGCTCAACCAGGGAGGTAGCCAAAAACATTCAGTACTTC; CDR3aa: CASSSTREVAKNIQYF; v_gene: TRBV5-1; d_gene: -; j_gene: TRBJ2-4; abundance: -
CDR3nt: TGTGCCAGCAGTGAAGACCGCGGTGCATCACCCCTCCACTTT; CDR3aa: CASSEDRGASPLHF; v_gene: TRBV25-1; d_gene: -; j_gene: TRBJ1-6; abundance: -
CDR3nt: TGTGCCAGCAGAAAAGGACAGGGGGGAAATCAGCCCCAGCATTTT; CDR3aa: CASRKGQGGNQPQHF; v_gene: TRBV6-5; d_gene: TRBD1; j_gene: TRBJ1-5; abundance: -
CDR3nt: TGTGCCAGCATGCCAGGGGGTGTGAACACTGAAGCTTTCTTT; CDR3aa: CASMPGGVNTEAFF; v_gene: TRBV27; d_gene: TRBD1; j_gene: TRBJ1-1; abundance: -
CDR3nt: TGCGCCAGCAAGGGGACAGGGCAGACCGGGGAGCTGTTTTTT; CDR3aa: CASKGTGQTGELFF; v_gene: TRBV4-1; d_gene: TRBD1; j_gene: TRBJ2-2; abundance: -
CDR3nt: TGTGCCAGCGCCCAAACAGAACCCTACGAGCAGTACTTC; CDR3aa: CASAQTEPYEQYF; v_gene: TRBV19; d_gene: -; j_gene: TRBJ2-7; abundance: -
CDR3nt: TGTGCCAGCAGTGAGGAAAGGGGGACCTACGAGCAGTACTTC; CDR3aa: CASSEERGTYEQYF; v_gene: TRBV6-1; d_gene: -; j_gene: TRBJ2-7; abundance: -
CDR3nt: TGTGCCAGCAGCCTGGGGGGTGGGAATGAAAAACTGTTTTTT; CDR3aa: CASSLGGGNEKLFF; v_gene: TRBV5-5; d_gene: -; j_gene: TRBJ1-4; abundance: once
CDR3nt: TGTGCCAGCAGCCAAGGGCTGGGGGGCGGGAGGACCCCAGATACGCAGTATTTT; CDR3aa: CASSQGLGGGRTPDTQYF; v_gene: TRBV4-2; d_gene: TRBD2; j_gene: TRBJ2-3; abundance: -
CDR3nt: TGTGCCAGCAGCGAGGGGACAGGGGGCCGGCGTGGAAACACCATATATTTT; CDR3aa: CASSEGTGGRRGNTIYF; v_gene: TRBV9; d_gene: TRBD1; j_gene: TRBJ1-3; abundance: -
CDR3nt: TGTGCCAGCAGCTTAGGGGCTGTTGCAACTAATGAAAAACTGTTTTTT; CDR3aa: CASSLGAVATNEKLFF; v_gene: TRBV11-2; d_gene: -; j_gene: TRBJ1-4; abundance: -
CDR3nt: TGTGCCAGCAGCCCATGGGGACAGGGGGCGAAGGGTCAGCCCCAGCATTTT; CDR3aa: CASSPWGQGAKGQPQHF; v_gene: TRBV7-9; d_gene: TRBD1; j_gene: TRBJ1-5; abundance: -
CDR3nt: TGCGCCAGCAGCTCCCCGCGCGACGGGAATGAAAAACTGTTTTTT; CDR3aa: CASSSPRDGNEKLFF; v_gene: TRBV5-1; d_gene: -; j_gene: TRBJ1-4; abundance: -
CDR3nt: TGTGCCAGCAGTGTAACAGATAGCAATCAGCCCCAGCATTTT; CDR3aa: CASSVTDSNQPQHF; v_gene: TRBV6-1; d_gene: -; j_gene: TRBJ1-5; abundance: once
CDR3nt: TGTGCCAGCAGTCGACAGACCCTAGGAGAAAAACTGTTTTTT; CDR3aa: CASSRQTLGEKLFF; v_gene: TRBV6-1; d_gene: -; j_gene: TRBJ1-4; abundance: -
CDR3nt: TGCGCCAGCAGCCAAGTATTGGCTAAGACAGGGGATAATTCACCCCTCCACTTT; CDR3aa: CASSQVLAKTGDNSPLHF; v_gene: TRBV4-1; d_gene: TRBD1; j_gene: TRBJ1-6; abundance: few
CDR3nt: TGTGCCAGTAGTATAGTGGGGTATGGGAGGGCCGGGGCCAACGTCCTGACTTTC; CDR3aa: CASSIVGYGRAGANVLTF; v_gene: TRBV19; d_gene: TRBD2; j_gene: TRBJ2-6; abundance: once
CDR3nt: TGCGCCAGCAGCCAAGACCCTCCGGGACAGGGTTCCTACGAGCAGTACTTC; CDR3aa: CASSQDPPGQGSYEQYF; v_gene: TRBV4-1; d_gene: TRBD1; j_gene: TRBJ2-7; abundance: -
CDR3nt: TGTGCCAGCAGCTTAGAGGCTAGCGAATACAATGAGCAGTTCTTC; CDR3aa: CASSLEASEYNEQFF; v_gene: TRBV11-3; d_gene: -; j_gene: TRBJ2-1; abundance: -
CDR3nt: TGTGCCAGCAGTTTGGGGGGTATCCCCTACAATGAGCAGTTCTTC; CDR3aa: CASSLGGIPYNEQFF; v_gene: TRBV27; d_gene: -; j_gene: TRBJ2-1; abundance: -
CDR3nt: TGTGCCAGCAGTTATTCAGGGGCAACTAATGAAAAACTGTTTTTT; CDR3aa: CASSYSGATNEKLFF; v_gene: TRBV28; d_gene: -; j_gene: TRBJ1-4; abundance: -
CDR3nt: TGTGCCAGCAGCTTGGACTGGGGGGGGACCCAGTACTTC; CDR3aa: CASSLDWGGTQYF; v_gene: TRBV5-8; d_gene: TRBD2; j_gene: TRBJ2-5; abundance: -
CDR3nt: TGTGCCAGCAGTCAGCGGGGGGCGTATGGCAAAAACATTCAGTACTTC; CDR3aa: CASSQRGAYGKNIQYF; v_gene: TRBV2; d_gene: TRBD2; j_gene: TRBJ2-4; abundance: -
CDR3nt: TGCGCCAGCAGCTTTATGGGACAGGAAAACAATGAGCAGTTCTTC; CDR3aa: CASSFMGQENNEQFF; v_gene: TRBV5-1; d_gene: TRBD1; j_gene: TRBJ2-1; abundance: few
CDR3nt: TGCGCCAGCAGATTAGATAACTCGGTCAGGGGCTACACCTTC; CDR3aa: CASRLDNSVRGYTF; v_gene: TRBV5-1; d_gene: -; j_gene: TRBJ1-2; abundance: once
CDR3nt: TGTGCCAGCAGCTTAAATCTCGGGGGTCAGGGGGTCTCCCCTCGTAACTATGGCTACACCTTC; CDR3aa: CASSLNLGGQGVSPRNYGYTF; v_gene: TRBV7-3; d_gene: TRBD1; j_gene: TRBJ1-2; abundance: medium-sized
CDR3nt: TGTGCCAGCAGCTTACTAGGGACGATATCCTACAATGAGCAGTTCTTC; CDR3aa: CASSLLGTISYNEQFF; v_gene: TRBV7-2; d_gene: -; j_gene: TRBJ2-1; abundance: -
CDR3nt: TGTGCCAGCAGCTTGGAGCGAGCCGCAGAGACCCAGTACTTC; CDR3aa: CASSLERAAETQYF; v_gene: TRBV5-4; d_gene: -; j_gene: TRBJ2-5; abundance: -
CDR3nt: TGTGCCAGCAGCTTAAACCCCTCCTACAATGAGCAGTTCTTC; CDR3aa: CASSLNPSYNEQFF; v_gene: TRBV7-3; d_gene: -; j_gene: TRBJ2-1; abundance: -
CDR3nt: TGTGCCAGCAGACAACAGGGTTTAGACATTCAGTACTTC; CDR3aa: CASRQQGLDIQYF; v_gene: TRBV28; d_gene: -; j_gene: TRBJ2-4; abundance: -
CDR3nt: TGTGCCAGCAGCCTAGGCCTCTCCCCATTAGACTACGAGCAGTACTTC; CDR3aa: CASSLGLSPLDYEQYF; v_gene: TRBV14; d_gene: -; j_gene: TRBJ2-7; abundance: -
CDR3nt: TGTGCCAGCTCACCAGTAGAAATGCTGGGGTGGGATATGGTTTCCAATTCACCCCTCCACTTT; CDR3aa: CASSPVEMLGWDMVSNSPLHF; v_gene: TRBV18; d_gene: -; j_gene: TRBJ1-6; abundance: -
CDR3nt: TGCGTCAGCAGCCAAGACGGCGGGCTTGGCAATCAGCCCCAGCATTTT; CDR3aa: CVSSQDGGLGNQPQHF; v_gene: TRBV4-1; d_gene: -; j_gene: TRBJ1-5; abundance: -
CDR3nt: TGTGCCAGCAGCACACTCCCCGACAGATATAATGAAAAACTGTTTTTT; CDR3aa: CASSTLPDRYNEKLFF; v_gene: TRBV5-4; d_gene: -; j_gene: TRBJ1-4; abundance: -
CDR3nt: TGCGCCAGCACCCGGACCGGAAGTAACACTGAAGCTTTCTTT; CDR3aa: CASTRTGSNTEAFF; v_gene: TRBV5-1; d_gene: -; j_gene: TRBJ1-1; abundance: -
CDR3nt: TGTGCCAGCAGCCGACAGGGCGGACAGTACGAGCAGTACTTC; CDR3aa: CASSRQGGQYEQYF; v_gene: TRBV7-9; d_gene: TRBD1; j_gene: TRBJ2-7; abundance: once
CDR3nt: TGCGCCAGCAGCGGCCTACCCGTGGGTTCCTACGAGCAGTACTTC; CDR3aa: CASSGLPVGSYEQYF; v_gene: TRBV4-1; d_gene: -; j_gene: TRBJ2-7; abundance: -
CDR3nt: TGTGCCTGGAGTGTAAGGAGTGCCAGCGCAAAGCAGTTCTTC; CDR3aa: CAWSVRSASAKQFF; v_gene: TRBV30; d_gene: -; j_gene: TRBJ2-1; abundance: -
CDR3nt: TGTGCCTGGATTCGACTAGCGGGAGCGGTCGGGGAGCTGTTTTTT; CDR3aa: CAWIRLAGAVGELFF; v_gene: TRBV30; d_gene: TRBD2; j_gene: TRBJ2-2; abundance: -
CDR3nt: TGCAGCGTTCGAGGGGGCTGGGCAGATACGCAGTATTTT; CDR3aa: CSVRGGWADTQYF; v_gene: TRBV29-1; d_gene: TRBD1; j_gene: TRBJ2-3; abundance: -
CDR3nt: TGTGCCAGCAGCTTCGTTGGGGGCCCCGGCGGAAACACCATATATTTT; CDR3aa: CASSFVGGPGGNTIYF; v_gene: TRBV5-6; d_gene: -; j_gene: TRBJ1-3; abundance: -
CDR3nt: TGTGCCAGCAGCTCTCAGGGGGCTTCTTCAGGCGGGGAGCTGTTTTTT; CDR3aa: CASSSQGASSGGELFF; v_gene: TRBV7-6; d_gene: TRBD1; j_gene: TRBJ2-2; abundance: few
CDR3nt: TGTGCCAGCAGCGTAGTCCCAGGTTCCACAGATACGCAGTATTTT; CDR3aa: CASSVVPGSTDTQYF; v_gene: TRBV9; d_gene: -; j_gene: TRBJ2-3; abundance: -
CDR3nt: TGTGCCAGCAGCGTAGCCGGGACTGAAGCTTTCTTT; CDR3aa: CASSVAGTEAFF; v_gene: TRBV9; d_gene: -; j_gene: TRBJ1-1; abundance: -
CDR3nt: TGTGCCTGGAGTGCGAGTGCCTACGAGCAGTACTTC; CDR3aa: CAWSASAYEQYF; v_gene: TRBV30; d_gene: -; j_gene: TRBJ2-7; abundance: -
CDR3nt: TGTGCCACCAGCGGGGGCTACACTGAAGCTTTCTTT; CDR3aa: CATSGGYTEAFF; v_gene: TRBV15; d_gene: -; j_gene: TRBJ1-1; abundance: medium-sized
CDR3nt: TGTGCCAGCAGCAAAACCAATTATACAATGGTTCTCGGGGAGCTGTTTTTT; CDR3aa: CASSKTNYTMVLGELFF; v_gene: TRBV21-1; d_gene: -; j_gene: TRBJ2-2; abundance: -
CDR3nt: TGTGCCACCAGCAGACAAGGAACTACCCCGGGGGCTTTCTTT; CDR3aa: CATSRQGTTPGAFF; v_gene: TRBV15; d_gene: -; j_gene: TRBJ1-1; abundance: -
CDR3nt: TGTGCCAGCAGTGAGGTGGGAGACAGAATCACCTACAATGAGCAGTTCTTC; CDR3aa: CASSEVGDRITYNEQFF; v_gene: TRBV25-1; d_gene: -; j_gene: TRBJ2-1; abundance: -
CDR3nt: TGTGCCAGTAGTACCCAGGGGGGTGGACAGCCCCAGCATTTT; CDR3aa: CASSTQGGGQPQHF; v_gene: TRBV19; d_gene: TRBD1; j_gene: TRBJ1-5; abundance: -
CDR3nt: TGTGCCAGCAGCGTAGGGGGCCTTGGAGCCTACGAGCAGTACTTC; CDR3aa: CASSVGGLGAYEQYF; v_gene: TRBV9; d_gene: -; j_gene: TRBJ2-7; abundance: -
CDR3nt: TGTGCCAGCAGCGCCTCGGTTGGGGGTACCTGGGCTGAAGCTTTCTTT; CDR3aa: CASSASVGGTWAEAFF; v_gene: TRBV9; d_gene: -; j_gene: TRBJ1-1; abundance: -
CDR3nt: TGTGCCAGCAGTGCCCGGACAGGGCTGACTATGTATAGCAATCAGCCCCAGCATTTT; CDR3aa: CASSARTGLTMYSNQPQHF; v_gene: TRBV28; d_gene: TRBD1; j_gene: TRBJ1-5; abundance: -
CDR3nt: TGTGCCAGCAGCTTTTGGGACAGGGACTACGAGCAGTACTTC; CDR3aa: CASSFWDRDYEQYF; v_gene: TRBV5-8; d_gene: TRBD1; j_gene: TRBJ2-7; abundance: -
CDR3nt: TGTGCCAGTAGTCCAAGGTCTAGCGGGAGTTGGTCCGGGGAGCTGTTTTTT; CDR3aa: CASSPRSSGSWSGELFF; v_gene: TRBV19; d_gene: TRBD2; j_gene: TRBJ2-2; abundance: -